The TCR beta chain described here comes from a study of blood T cell repertoires in COVID-19. Overall study context: Sites across the United States, Italy and Spain contributed samples from acute and convalescent COVID-19. The analysed material was cDNA or gDNA that came from T cells, B-cell-depleted T cells, or PBMCs.

This CDR3 is 13 amino acids long. Trimming took off 1 base at V and 7 bases at J, with 10 bases between the two ends. As originally analysed: Reference gene primers were amplified, and this amplification served to estimate nucleated cell counts. This table comes from immunoSEQ multiplex PCR, and its TCRdb copy is limited to in-frame clones, with some not included. V and J calls and clone size are copied from that table; D and trimming were computed from the DNA. The sample has around 250,000 clones, 84% seen once. This clone showed up just a few times. What was sequenced was peripheral blood. This chain uses TRBV12-3 or TRBV12-4 with TRBJ1-2; D call uncertain. This TCR was sampled from a woman in her thirties or forties who had recovered from COVID-19. DNA for the CDR3: TGTGCCAGCAGTTTAGACGGTTTCGGTGGCTACACCTTC. This translates into CASSLDGFGGYTF.